This T cell receptor beta chain was sequenced during a study of cytomegalovirus exposure and HLA in healthy donors. The PCR used 60 Vbeta and 13 Jbeta primers. Method: immunoSEQ multiplex PCR; TCRdb's copy keeps in-frame clones and lacks some. The data show 150,000 to 200,000 clones, with roughly 81% seen just once and 4.9% held by the top ten. Germline V gene sequence: CDR1 SGHTA, CDR2 FQGNSA. Between the trimmed V and J ends, which lost 1 base and 2 bases, there was a span of 12 bases. The CDR3 runs to 16 residues. Sequencing input: PBMCs. This TCR was recovered from a woman aged 18-35 years in good health and CMV-seropositive. This sequence joins TRBV7-2 and TRBJ1-3; possibly TRBD1 for D (6 bases). The CDR3 bases are TGTGCCAGCAGCTTAGTAAGGGCAGGGGCTGGAAACACCATATATTTT. This gives the protein CASSLVRAGAGNTIYF. Combining the CDR3 with reference TRBV7-2 and TRBJ1-3 gives the whole variable domain GAGVSQSPSNKVTEKGKDVELRCDPISGHTALYWYRQSLGQGLEFLIYFQGNSAPDKSGLPSDRFSAERTGGSVSTLTIQRTQQEDSAVYLCASSLVRAGAGNTIYFGEGSWLTVV.